This section outlines one TCR beta chain sequence together with its context. This clone showed up just a few times. Its binding antigen is unknown. No much larger clone is present one base from it, and per-base qualities are unavailable. There are 16 amino acids in the CDR3, from cysteine to phenylalanine inclusive. The sequence is cut down to CDR3 DNA, 48 bases in frame from base 1. The germline V gene sets CDR1 to SNHLY and CDR2 to FYNNEI. Trimmed from V: 3 bases; trimmed from J: 2 bases; junction bases lacking a gene match: 4. These data originate in a study of shared clonotypes between healthy human individuals (TCRdb year 2020). Regarding the research as a whole: A few men and a couple of women, aged 18 to 49 years, made up the cohort. Per donor, leukapheresis produced somewhere between about 0.94 and 8.9 billion PBMCs. For each donor, three plates each were used for CD4 naive and CD4 memory, two plates were used for CD8 naive, and one plate was used for CD8 memory. To increase sequencing depth and limit assay-specific biases, different laboratories used diverse techniques to prepare libraries and sequence TCR repertoires. To estimate repertoire size and how much clonotypes are shared between individuals, the study performed deep sequencing of blood TCR repertoires from a few healthy adults.

Study-wide findings and limitations: Around 5.4% of naive CD4, 3% to 4% of naive CD8, about 2.1% of memory CD4, and roughly 0.4% of memory CD8 clonotypes were shared across four donors. Because the study included only a small number of donors, the genetic and exposure-history diversity represented was limited. Pairwise subsampling led to the expectation that sequencing depth would affect the degree of clonotype sharing among donors. Estimated clonotype richness was generally larger for naive than for memory subsets. Rarefaction of sorted-subset datasets indicated incomplete sequencing despite the large sequencing depth. Higher generation probabilities were observed for clonotypes shared by all four sorted-subset donors than for non-shared clonotypes. Sampling was limited to blood, and TCR repertoires in tissue likely differ from TCR repertoires in blood.

Donors were healthy HIV-negative adults with no recently reported acute infections or vaccinations. Only Caucasian adults living in Nashville, Tennessee, USA were represented among the donors. CD4+ T cells were enriched by magnetic negative selection; naive cells were then positively selected on CD45RA, and the negative fraction formed the memory subset. Blood was collected by leukapheresis, and PBMCs were isolated by Ficoll-Histopaque density gradient centrifugation and then cryopreserved in liquid nitrogen vapor phase. Purity and quantity of every magnetically sorted T cell population were checked by analytical flow cytometry. Genomic DNA was isolated from each sorted fraction and quantified by UV absorbance on a Nanodrop 2000c. Using the deep immunoSEQ assay, TCR CDR3 regions were amplified from genomic DNA by multiplex PCR. Extracted genomic DNA from each cell subset was distributed evenly across all wells of several immunoSEQ 96-well plates, and each plate was treated as a replicate. For sorted subsets, approximately 210 ng of genomic DNA, equivalent to some 33,000 T cell genomes, went into each replicate PCR. Purified libraries were measured with a Qubit 3.0 fluorometer, size-checked on a Bioanalyzer 2100, and measured again with the KAPA Library Quantification kit. Every immunoSEQ 96-well plate was sequenced on a separate single-read 150-cycle Illumina NextSeq 550 flow cell. From the authors' description of their analysis: The immunoSEQ output contained only junctional sequences without quality scores, so filtering could not match that applied to full-length reads. Sequences were annotated with PyIR, a Python wrapper for IgBLAST v1.9, using IMGT germline references to assign V/J genes and CDR3. Any read was removed if the V/J assignment was weak (E-value above 1e-6), the CDR3 was missing, or the read contained stop codons, out-of-frame junctions, or ambiguous translated residues. V3J clonotypes were defined as sequences sharing the same inferred V gene, J gene, and CDR3 amino acid sequence. To compute the percentage overlap between repertoires, the number of shared unique clonotypes was divided by the size of the smaller repertoire. Richness of each repertoire was evaluated using RTK rarefaction, the Chao1 estimator, and Recon v2.1 estimates of unobserved clonotypes. For all TCRbeta clonotypes obtained by the gDNA method from four donors, generation probabilities were computed with OLGA. TCRdb limited this immuneACCESS table to in-frame rearrangements with V and J called. A share of clones is missing; checked studies link under half to unresolved V genes, and the rest is unexplained. V and J calls and clone size follow that table, whereas D and trimming were derived from the DNA. The sample table lists hundreds of thousands of clones, around 78% of them with a count of one. The ten largest clones represent around 2% of the sample.

The rearrangement combines TRBV2 with TRBJ2-7, with 13 middle bases fitting TRBD2. Sequenced: memory CD4+ T cells sorted from blood. The cell subset or site label for this specimen denotes: CD45RA-negative fraction. The receptor was derived from a woman aged 25 to 39 in good health. CDR3 loop: CASSESGTSGTYEQYF. At the DNA level, the sequence is TGTGCCAGCAGTGAGTCGGGGACTAGCGGGACCTACGAGCAGTACTTC.